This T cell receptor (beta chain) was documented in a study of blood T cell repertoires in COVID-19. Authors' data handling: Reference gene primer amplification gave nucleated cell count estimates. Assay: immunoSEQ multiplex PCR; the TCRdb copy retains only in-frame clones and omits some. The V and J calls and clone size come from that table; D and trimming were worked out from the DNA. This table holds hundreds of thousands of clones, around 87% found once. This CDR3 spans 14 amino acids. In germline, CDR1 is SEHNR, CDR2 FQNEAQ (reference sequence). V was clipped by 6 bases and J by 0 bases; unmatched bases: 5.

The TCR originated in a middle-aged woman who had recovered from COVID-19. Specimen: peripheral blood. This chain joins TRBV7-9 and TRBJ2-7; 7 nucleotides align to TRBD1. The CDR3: CASRSTGTSYEQYF. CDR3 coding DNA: TGTGCCAGCAGATCGACAGGGACCTCCTACGAGCAGTACTTC.